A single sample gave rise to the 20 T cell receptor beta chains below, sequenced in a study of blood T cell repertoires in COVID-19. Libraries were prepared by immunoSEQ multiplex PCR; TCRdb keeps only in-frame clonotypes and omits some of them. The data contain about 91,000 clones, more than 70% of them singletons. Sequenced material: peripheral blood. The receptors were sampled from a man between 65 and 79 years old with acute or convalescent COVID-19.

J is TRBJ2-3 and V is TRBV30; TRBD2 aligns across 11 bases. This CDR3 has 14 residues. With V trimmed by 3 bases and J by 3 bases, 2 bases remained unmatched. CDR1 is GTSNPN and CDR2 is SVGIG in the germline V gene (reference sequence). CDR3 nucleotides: TGTGCCTGGAGGCTAGCGGGAGGAACAGATACGCAGTATTTT. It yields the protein CAWRLAGGTDTQYF. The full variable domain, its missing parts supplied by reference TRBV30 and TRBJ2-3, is SQTIHQWPATLVQPVGSPLSLECTVEGTSNPNLYWYRQAAGRGLQLLFYSVGIGQISSEVPQNLSASRPQDRQFILSSKKLLLSDSGFYLCAWRLAGGTDTQYFGPGTRLTVL.

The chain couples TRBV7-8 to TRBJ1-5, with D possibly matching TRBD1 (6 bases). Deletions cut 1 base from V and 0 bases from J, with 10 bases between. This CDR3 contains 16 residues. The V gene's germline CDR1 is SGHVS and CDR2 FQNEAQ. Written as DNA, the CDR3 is TGTGCCAGCAGCTTAGGGACAGTTAATAGCAATCAGCCCCAGCATTTT. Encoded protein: CASSLGTVNSNQPQHF.

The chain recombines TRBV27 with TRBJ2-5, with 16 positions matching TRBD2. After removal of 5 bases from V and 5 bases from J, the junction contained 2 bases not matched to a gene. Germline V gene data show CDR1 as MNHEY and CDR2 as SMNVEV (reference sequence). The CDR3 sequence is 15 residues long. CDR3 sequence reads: CASSPGLAGGETQYF. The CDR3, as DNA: TGTGCCAGCAGTCCGGGACTAGCGGGAGGGGAGACCCAGTACTTC.

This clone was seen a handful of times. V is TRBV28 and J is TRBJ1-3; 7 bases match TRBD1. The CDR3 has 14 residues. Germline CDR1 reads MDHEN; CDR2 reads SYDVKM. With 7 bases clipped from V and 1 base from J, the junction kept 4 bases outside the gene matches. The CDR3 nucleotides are TGTGCCAGCACCCCGACAGGGTCTGGAAACACCATATATTTT. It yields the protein CASTPTGSGNTIYF.

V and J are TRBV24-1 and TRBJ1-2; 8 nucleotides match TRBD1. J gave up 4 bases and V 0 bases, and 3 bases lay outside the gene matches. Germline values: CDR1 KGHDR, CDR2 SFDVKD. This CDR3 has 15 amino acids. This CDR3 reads CATSDLAGGLYGYTF. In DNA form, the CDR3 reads TGTGCCACCAGTGATTTGGCAGGGGGCCTCTATGGCTACACCTTC.

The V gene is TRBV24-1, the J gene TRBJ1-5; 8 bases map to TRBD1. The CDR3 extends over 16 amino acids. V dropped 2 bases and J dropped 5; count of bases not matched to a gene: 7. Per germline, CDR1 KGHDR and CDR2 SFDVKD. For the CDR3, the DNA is TGTGCCACCAGTGATTCCCGACAGGGGAAGCATCAGCCCCAGCATTTT. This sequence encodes CATSDSRQGKHQPQHF.

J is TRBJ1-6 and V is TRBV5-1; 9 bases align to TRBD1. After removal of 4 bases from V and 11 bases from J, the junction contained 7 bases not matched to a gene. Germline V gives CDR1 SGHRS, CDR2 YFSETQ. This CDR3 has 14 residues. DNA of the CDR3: TGCGCCAGCAGCCCGGGGACAGGGCGGGCACCCCTCCACTTT. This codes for CASSPGTGRAPLHF.

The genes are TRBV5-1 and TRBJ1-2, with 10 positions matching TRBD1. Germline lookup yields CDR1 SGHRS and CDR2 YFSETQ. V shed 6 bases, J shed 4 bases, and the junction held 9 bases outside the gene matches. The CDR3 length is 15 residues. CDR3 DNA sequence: TGCGCCAGCACCTTTGGGACAGGGGTATTCTATGGCTACACCTTC. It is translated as CASTFGTGVFYGYTF.

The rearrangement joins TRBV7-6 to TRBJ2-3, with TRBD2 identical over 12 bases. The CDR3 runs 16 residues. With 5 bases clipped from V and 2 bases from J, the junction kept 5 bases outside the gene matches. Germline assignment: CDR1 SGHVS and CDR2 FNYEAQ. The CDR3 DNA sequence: TGTGCCAGCAGCGTCCGACTAGCGGGAGCCACAGATACGCAGTATTTT. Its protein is CASSVRLAGATDTQYF.

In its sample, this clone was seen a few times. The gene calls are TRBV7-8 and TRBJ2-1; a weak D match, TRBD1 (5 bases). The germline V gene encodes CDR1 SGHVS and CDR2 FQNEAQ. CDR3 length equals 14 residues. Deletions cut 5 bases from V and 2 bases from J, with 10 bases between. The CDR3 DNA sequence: TGTGCCAGCAGCCGAACGACAGCCTACAATGAGCAGTTCTTC. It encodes CASSRTTAYNEQFF.

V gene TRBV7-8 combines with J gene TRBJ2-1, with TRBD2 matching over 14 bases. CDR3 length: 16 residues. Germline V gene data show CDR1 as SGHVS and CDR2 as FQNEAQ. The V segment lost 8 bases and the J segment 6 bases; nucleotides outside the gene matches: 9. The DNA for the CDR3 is TGTGCCAGCTCAGGCCCCGGACTAGCGGGAGGCAATGAGCAGTTCTTC. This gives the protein CASSGPGLAGGNEQFF.

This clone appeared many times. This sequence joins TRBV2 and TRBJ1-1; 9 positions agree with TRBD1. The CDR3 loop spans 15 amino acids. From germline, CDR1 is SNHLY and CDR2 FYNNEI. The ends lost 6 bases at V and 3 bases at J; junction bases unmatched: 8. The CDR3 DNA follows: TGTGCCAGCAGACTCCAACAGGGGGCGGACACTGAAGCTTTCTTT. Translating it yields CASRLQQGADTEAFF.

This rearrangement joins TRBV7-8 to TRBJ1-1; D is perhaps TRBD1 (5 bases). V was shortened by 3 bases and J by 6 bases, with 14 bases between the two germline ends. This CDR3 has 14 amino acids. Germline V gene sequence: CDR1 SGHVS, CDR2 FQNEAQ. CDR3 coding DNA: TGTGCCAGCAGCTTCATGGGGGGAGGGGCTGAAGCTTTCTTT. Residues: CASSFMGGGAEAFF.

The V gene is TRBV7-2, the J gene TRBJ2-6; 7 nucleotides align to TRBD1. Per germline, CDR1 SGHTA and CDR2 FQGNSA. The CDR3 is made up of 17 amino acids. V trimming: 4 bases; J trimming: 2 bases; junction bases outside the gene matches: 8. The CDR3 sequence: CASSWRVGTAGANVLTF. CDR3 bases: TGTGCCAGCAGCTGGAGAGTCGGGACAGCTGGGGCCAACGTCCTGACTTTC.

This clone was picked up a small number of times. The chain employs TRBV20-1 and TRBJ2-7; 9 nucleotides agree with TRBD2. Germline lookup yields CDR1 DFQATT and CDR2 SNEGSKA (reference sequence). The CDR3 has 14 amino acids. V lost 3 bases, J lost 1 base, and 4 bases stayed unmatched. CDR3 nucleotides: TGCAGTGCTAGTCCGACTAGCGGTTCCTACGAGCAGTACTTC. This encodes CSASPTSGSYEQYF.

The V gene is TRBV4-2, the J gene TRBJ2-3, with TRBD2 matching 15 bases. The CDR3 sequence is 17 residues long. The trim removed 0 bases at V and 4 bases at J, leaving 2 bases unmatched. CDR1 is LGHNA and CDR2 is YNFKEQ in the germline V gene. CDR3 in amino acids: CASSQEGTSGRSDTQYF. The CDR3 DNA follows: TGTGCCAGCAGCCAAGAGGGGACTAGCGGGAGGTCAGATACGCAGTATTTT.

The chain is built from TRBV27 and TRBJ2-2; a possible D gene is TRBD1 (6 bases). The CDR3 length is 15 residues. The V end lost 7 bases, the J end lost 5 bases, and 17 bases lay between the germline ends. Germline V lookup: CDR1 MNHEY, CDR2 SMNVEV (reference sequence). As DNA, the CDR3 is TGTGCCAGCACCCTACAGGGCCTAGGGACCGGGGAGCTGTTTTTT. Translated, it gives CASTLQGLGTGELFF.

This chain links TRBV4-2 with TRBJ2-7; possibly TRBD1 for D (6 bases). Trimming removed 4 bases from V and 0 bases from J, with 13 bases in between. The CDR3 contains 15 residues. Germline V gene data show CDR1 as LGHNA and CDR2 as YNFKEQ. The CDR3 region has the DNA TGTGCCAGCAGCCCTCGACAGGATCGCTCCTACGAGCAGTACTTC. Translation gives CASSPRQDRSYEQYF.

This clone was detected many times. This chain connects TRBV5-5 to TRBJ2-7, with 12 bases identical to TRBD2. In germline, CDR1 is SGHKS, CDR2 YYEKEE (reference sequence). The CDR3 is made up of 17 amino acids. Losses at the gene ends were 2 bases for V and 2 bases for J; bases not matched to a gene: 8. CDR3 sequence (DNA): TGTGCCAGCAGCTTCCGACTAGCGGGAGCCTTTACCTACGAGCAGTACTTC. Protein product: CASSFRLAGAFTYEQYF.

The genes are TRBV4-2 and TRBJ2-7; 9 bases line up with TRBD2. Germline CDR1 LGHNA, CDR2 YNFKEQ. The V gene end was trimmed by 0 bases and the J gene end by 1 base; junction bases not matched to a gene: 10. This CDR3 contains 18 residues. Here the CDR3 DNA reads TGTGCCAGCAGCCAAGATCTGATCGCTAGCGGGGTTTCCTACGAGCAGTACTTC. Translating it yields CASSQDLIASGVSYEQYF.